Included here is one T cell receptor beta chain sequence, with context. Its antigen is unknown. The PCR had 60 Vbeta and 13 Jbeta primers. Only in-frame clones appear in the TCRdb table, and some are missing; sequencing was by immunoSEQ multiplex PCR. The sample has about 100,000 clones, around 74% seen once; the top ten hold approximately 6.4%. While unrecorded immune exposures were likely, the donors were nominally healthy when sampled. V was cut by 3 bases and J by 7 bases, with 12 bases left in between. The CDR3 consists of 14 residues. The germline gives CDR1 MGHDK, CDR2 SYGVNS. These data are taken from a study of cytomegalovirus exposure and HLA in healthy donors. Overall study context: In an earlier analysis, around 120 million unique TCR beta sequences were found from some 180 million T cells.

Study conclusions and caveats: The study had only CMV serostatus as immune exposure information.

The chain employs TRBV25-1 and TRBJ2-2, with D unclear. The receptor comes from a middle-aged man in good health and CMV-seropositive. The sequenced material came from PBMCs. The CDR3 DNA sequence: TGTGCCAGCAGTGAGTCTACACAGTACGGGGAGCTGTTTTTT. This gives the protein CASSESTQYGELFF. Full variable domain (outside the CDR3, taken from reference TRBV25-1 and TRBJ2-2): EADIYQTPRYLVIGTGKKITLECSQTMGHDKMYWYQQDPGMELHLIHYSYGVNSTEKGDLSSESTVSRIRTEHFPLTLESARPSHTSQYLCASSESTQYGELFFGEGSRLTVL.